These 27 T cell receptor beta chains originate from one sample sequenced in a study of human T cells and chemical hapten exposure. TCRdb itself ran the RACE reads through MiXCR, one entry per CDR3 protein. The repertoire consists of about 100,000 distinct CDR3 sequences, with about 10% occurring once and the leading ten covering around 3.6%. Indicated time point: patch test 1, 2 weeks after DPC sensitization. Stated treatment: therapeutic diphenylcyclopropenone sensitization with weekly scalp DPC. The material was whole blood, obtained in connection with sensitization to the hapten diphenylcyclopropenone (DPC). The receptors originated from a middle-aged woman with alopecia areata. Some clones in this sample may be carry-over from other donors' samples.

A few counts support this clonotype. This chain connects TRBV28 to TRBJ1-4; TRBD1 might be the D (6 bases). The CDR3 extends over 14 amino acids. Germline V lookup: CDR1 MDHEN, CDR2 SYDVKM. V lost 7 bases and J 5 bases, leaving 14 bases between the germline ends. Here the CDR3 reads CASTLWQGNEKLFF. The CDR3 DNA reads as TGTGCCAGCACCCTGTGGCAGGGGAATGAAAAACTGTTTTTT. Looking up the rest from reference TRBV28 and TRBJ1-4 gives the full variable domain: DVKVTQSSRYLVKRTGEKVFLECVQDMDHENMFWYRQDPGLGLRLIYFSYDVKMKEKGDIPEGYSVSREKKERFSLILESASTNQTSMYLCASTLWQGNEKLFFGSGTQLSVL.

This sequence joins TRBV20-1 and TRBJ2-1, with 7 bases matching TRBD2. The CDR3 loop spans 14 amino acids. Looked up from germline, CDR1 is DFQATT and CDR2 is SNEGSKA (reference sequence). V lost 6 bases and J lost 8; bases outside the gene matches: 13. The CDR3 DNA reads as TGCAGTGCGAAGATGGGCGGGAGTGGGTATGAGCAGTTCTTC. Translation: CSAKMGGSGYEQFF.

This clonotype was found a few times. This chain links TRBV5-8 with TRBJ1-1, with D unresolved. The CDR3 runs to 17 residues. V was pared by 2 bases and J by 0 bases, with 17 bases between. Germline CDR1 and CDR2: SGHTS and YDEGEE. CDR3 coding DNA: TGTGCCAGCAGCTTATGGGCGTCTCCCTCCATGAACACTGAAGCTTTCTTT. Residues: CASSLWASPSMNTEAFF.

The chain links TRBV11-3 to TRBJ2-1, with D perhaps matching TRBD1 (5 bases). Germline values: CDR1 SGHNT, CDR2 YENEEA. This CDR3 comprises 15 residues. Trimming shortened V by 5 bases and J by 6 bases, and 17 bases separated the two germline ends. CDR3 in DNA: TGTGCCAGCAGCAGGACACTCACAGCCCTCAATGAGCAGTTCTTC. Encoded protein: CASSRTLTALNEQFF.

This clonotype was seen a handful of times. J is TRBJ1-5 and V is TRBV6-2 or TRBV6-3, with TRBD1 matching over 7 bases. In germline, CDR1 is MNHEY, CDR2 SVGEGT. The length of the CDR3 is 16 residues. The junction had 5 bases not matched to a gene; V was cut back by 0 bases and J by 3 bases. The DNA for the CDR3 is TGTGCCAGCAGTTACTCAACCGGGACAGTCAATCAGCCCCAGCATTTT. Its translation is CASSYSTGTVNQPQHF.

This clonotype was seen ten or more times. The gene calls are TRBV18 and TRBJ2-3; D not resolved. This CDR3 comprises 15 residues. Germline CDR1 is KGHSH and CDR2 is LQKENI. The germline V and J ends were trimmed by 6 bases and 4 bases, with 17 bases remaining between them. The chain's CDR3 is CASSPPQLGSDTQYF. In DNA form, the CDR3 reads TGTGCCAGCTCTCCGCCCCAATTGGGCTCAGATACGCAGTATTTT.

The sample holds a few counts of this clonotype. This chain connects TRBV3-1 to TRBJ2-5, with a tentative D call TRBD2 (7 bases). The CDR3 is 14 amino acids. Germline V CDR1 and CDR2: LGHDT, YNNKEL (reference sequence). The germline V and J ends were trimmed by 3 bases and 4 bases, with 12 bases remaining between them. CDR3 region: CASSHHREGETQYF. CDR3 nucleotides: TGTGCCAGCAGCCATCACAGGGAGGGAGAGACCCAGTACTTC.

This clonotype was picked up many times. The gene calls are TRBV28 and TRBJ1-3; possible D gene TRBD1, 6 bases. V was clipped by 8 bases and J by 0 bases, with 14 bases between them. The CDR3 runs to 15 residues. In germline, CDR1 is MDHEN, CDR2 SYDVKM. CDR3 sequence reads: CASQGTFLSGNTIYF. Written as DNA, the CDR3 is TGTGCCAGCCAAGGGACATTCCTCTCTGGAAACACCATATATTTT.

The CDR3 DNA reads as TGTGCCAGCAGCCCTACGGACATGTCCTACGAGCAGTACTTC. Translation: CASSPTDMSYEQYF. V is TRBV9 and J is TRBJ2-7, with a weak D call TRBD1 (5 bases). The germline V gene encodes CDR1 SGDLS and CDR2 YYNGEE. The CDR3 loop spans 14 amino acids. V was clipped by 4 bases and J by 1 base, with 12 bases between them.

V is TRBV7-9 and J is TRBJ1-6; D is perhaps TRBD1 (6 bases). The germline CDR1 and CDR2 sequences are SEHNR and FQNEAQ (reference sequence). The V end lost 5 bases, the J end lost 5 bases, and 16 bases lay between the germline ends. This CDR3 contains 16 residues. Here the CDR3 reads CASSPPWGGDNSPLHF. In DNA form, the CDR3 reads TGTGCCAGCAGCCCCCCCTGGGGGGGCGATAATTCACCCCTCCACTTT.

The sample holds many counts of this clonotype. The rearrangement uses TRBV2 and TRBJ1-1; D ambiguous. Germline V gene lookup returns CDR1 SNHLY and CDR2 FYNNEI. The CDR3 length is 13 residues. Trimming removed 1 base from V and 7 bases from J, with 10 bases in between. The CDR3 here is CASSEEFRGEAFF. CDR3 sequence (DNA): TGTGCCAGCAGTGAAGAGTTTCGGGGTGAAGCTTTCTTT.

This clonotype was observed many times. The rearrangement joins TRBV11-2 to TRBJ2-7; 9 nucleotides line up with TRBD2. V lost 4 bases, J lost 5 bases, and 6 bases stayed unmatched. Germline-derived CDR1 and CDR2 are SGHAT and FQNNGV. The CDR3 is 14 amino acids. The CDR3 nucleotides read TGTGCCAGCAGCTCGGGACTAGCTTACAACGAGCAGTACTTC. Protein sequence: CASSSGLAYNEQYF. The whole variable domain, filled in from reference TRBV11-2 and TRBJ2-7, reads EAGVAQSPRYKIIEKRQSVAFWCNPISGHATLYWYQQILGQGPKLLIQFQNNGVVDDSQLPKDRFSAERLKGVDSTLKIQPAKLEDSAVYLCASSSGLAYNEQYFGPGTRLTVT.

This clonotype has just a few counts. The CDR3 spells CASSQTGDSGNTIYF. The CDR3 DNA sequence: TGCGCCAGCAGCCAAACAGGGGATTCTGGAAACACCATATATTTT. This rearrangement joins TRBV4-3 to TRBJ1-3; 7 nucleotides match TRBD1. The CDR3 extends over 15 amino acids. With 2 bases clipped from V and 1 base from J, the junction kept 2 bases outside the gene matches. The germline CDR1 and CDR2 sequences are LGHNA and YSLEER.

This clonotype was seen only a few times. The V call is TRBV20-1, the J call TRBJ2-1, with 7 nucleotides matching TRBD2. The trim removed 0 bases at V and 9 bases at J, leaving 11 bases unmatched. This CDR3 has 15 amino acids. CDR1 is DFQATT and CDR2 is SNEGSKA in the germline V gene (reference sequence). For the CDR3, the DNA is TGCAGTGCTAGAGATCCTATGGGGGGGAAGAGTGAGCAGTTCTTC. It encodes CSARDPMGGKSEQFF.

This clonotype was detected many times. V gene TRBV7-2 combines with J gene TRBJ2-2; 9 nucleotides line up with TRBD1. This CDR3 has 17 residues. The V gene end was trimmed by 4 bases and the J gene end by 4 bases; junction bases not matched to a gene: 10. Germline lookup yields CDR1 SGHTA and CDR2 FQGNSA. The CDR3 region is CASSSRGQGSGTGELFF. CDR3 coding DNA: TGTGCCAGCAGCTCTAGAGGACAGGGGAGTGGCACCGGGGAGCTGTTTTTT.

This clonotype occurred many times. The chain uses TRBV6-2 or TRBV6-3 and TRBJ2-6; D uncertain. V lost 7 bases and J 4 bases, leaving 14 bases between the germline ends. The CDR3 contains 15 residues. Germline V gene data show CDR1 as MNHEY and CDR2 as SVGEGT. CDR3: CASTPSRGGANVLTF. The CDR3 DNA follows: TGTGCCAGCACCCCATCCCGAGGCGGGGCCAACGTCCTGACTTTC.

The sample holds many counts of this clonotype. The rearrangement links TRBV4-3 to TRBJ1-2; D is uncertain. Germline CDR1 reads LGHNA; CDR2 reads YSLEER. V was cut by 0 bases and J by 3 bases, with 2 bases left in between. The CDR3 spans 12 residues. The chain's CDR3 is CASSQEHYGYTF. The CDR3 coding sequence is TGCGCCAGCAGCCAAGAACACTATGGCTACACCTTC.

The table lists this clonotype with a few counts. The genes are TRBV20-1 and TRBJ1-6, with 9 bases matching TRBD1. Germline CDR1 and CDR2: DFQATT and SNEGSKA (reference sequence). CDR3 length: 15 residues. The V segment lost 3 bases and the J segment 5 bases; nucleotides outside the gene matches: 5. CDR3 sequence reads: CSARTGQGNNSPLHF. In DNA form, the CDR3 reads TGCAGTGCTAGGACGGGACAGGGAAATAATTCACCCCTCCACTTT.

This clonotype was found a few times. This chain uses TRBV20-1 with TRBJ2-1; 9 bases are shared with TRBD2. Germline values: CDR1 DFQATT, CDR2 SNEGSKA (reference sequence). This CDR3 has 12 amino acids. The CDR3 DNA follows: TGCAGAGCGGGAGGTGGGGATCATGAGCAGTTCTTC. Translating it yields CRAGGGDHEQFF.

In this sample, this clonotype turned up many times. The chain recombines TRBV12-3 or TRBV12-4 with TRBJ2-5; TRBD1 agrees at 12 bases. The CDR3 is 15 residues long. V was pared by 5 bases and J by 1 base, with 2 bases of the junction left unmatched. This CDR3 reads CASSRGQGAQETQYF. The DNA for the CDR3 is TGTGCCAGCAGTAGGGGACAGGGGGCCCAAGAGACCCAGTACTTC.

This clonotype was counted many times. This chain connects TRBV6-2 or TRBV6-3 to TRBJ2-3; 12 bases align to TRBD2. Trimming cost V 6 bases and J 0 bases; bases outside gene matches: 10. Germline lookup yields CDR1 MNHEY and CDR2 SVGEGT. There are 18 residues in the CDR3. As DNA, the CDR3 is TGTGCCAGCAGCCTAAGCCGGACTAGCGGGACCAGCACAGATACGCAGTATTTT. This translates into CASSLSRTSGTSTDTQYF.

This clonotype has a count of ten or more. CDR3 region: CASSLGQGALQSSGNTIYF. DNA of the CDR3: TGTGCCAGCAGTCTCGGACAGGGGGCTCTCCAGAGCTCTGGAAACACCATATATTTT. The rearrangement uses TRBV12-3 or TRBV12-4 and TRBJ1-3; TRBD1 matches 11 bases. The CDR3 runs to 19 residues. The ends lost 5 bases at V and 0 bases at J; junction bases unmatched: 12.

Only a few counts were recorded for this clonotype. This chain connects TRBV19 to TRBJ2-2; TRBD2 matches 7 bases. Germline-derived CDR1 and CDR2 are LNHDA and SQIVND (reference sequence). With 9 bases clipped from V and 6 bases from J, the junction kept 19 bases outside the gene matches. The length of the CDR3 is 17 residues. The CDR3 region is CASTDLGGRRGAGELFF. As DNA, the CDR3 is TGTGCCAGCACCGATCTCGGCGGGAGAAGGGGAGCCGGGGAGCTGTTTTTT. The whole variable domain, filled in from reference TRBV19 and TRBJ2-2, reads DGGITQSPKYLFRKEGQNVTLSCEQNLNHDAMYWYRQDPGQGLRLIYYSQIVNDFQKGDIAEGYSVSREKKESFPLTVTSAQKNPTAFYLCASTDLGGRRGAGELFFGEGSRLTVL.

The table lists this clonotype with many counts. The chain employs TRBV5-4 and TRBJ1-1; D possibly corresponds to TRBD1 (6 bases). Per the germline V gene, CDR1 is SGHNT and CDR2 is YYREEE (reference sequence). V shed 4 bases and J shed 5 bases, with 15 bases lying between them. This CDR3 is built from 14 residues. CDR3 DNA: TGTGCCAGCAGCCCGAGGGGGTATGGTACTGAAGCTTTCTTT. Amino acid sequence: CASSPRGYGTEAFF.

This clonotype has only a few counts. The chain recombines TRBV19 with TRBJ1-2, with D perhaps matching TRBD1 (6 bases). CDR1 and CDR2 from the germline V gene are LNHDA and SQIVND (reference sequence). This CDR3 is 14 amino acids long. V gave up 5 bases and J gave up 4 bases, with 14 bases separating them. The CDR3 DNA reads as TGTGCCAGTAGTTTGAGACAGGTTGTCTATGGCTACACCTTC. It specifies CASSLRQVVYGYTF.

The rearrangement links TRBV5-1 to TRBJ2-2, with a possible D match to TRBD2 (5 bases). Germline V lookup: CDR1 SGHRS, CDR2 YFSETQ. The length of the CDR3 is 15 residues. Between the trimmed V and J ends, which lost 0 bases and 1 base, there was a span of 7 bases. CDR3: CASSLGGRNTGELFF. The CDR3 DNA reads TGCGCCAGCAGCTTGGGAGGGCGGAACACCGGGGAGCTGTTTTTT.

The chain has TRBV29-1 and TRBJ1-5; the match to TRBD1 covers 7 bases. This CDR3 is built from 12 residues. The V segment lost 7 bases and the J segment 4 bases; nucleotides outside the gene matches: 4. CDR1 and CDR2 (germline): SQVTM, ANQGSEA. The CDR3 loop reads CSAGQENQPQHF. Written as DNA, the CDR3 is TGCAGCGCCGGACAGGAAAATCAGCCCCAGCATTTT.